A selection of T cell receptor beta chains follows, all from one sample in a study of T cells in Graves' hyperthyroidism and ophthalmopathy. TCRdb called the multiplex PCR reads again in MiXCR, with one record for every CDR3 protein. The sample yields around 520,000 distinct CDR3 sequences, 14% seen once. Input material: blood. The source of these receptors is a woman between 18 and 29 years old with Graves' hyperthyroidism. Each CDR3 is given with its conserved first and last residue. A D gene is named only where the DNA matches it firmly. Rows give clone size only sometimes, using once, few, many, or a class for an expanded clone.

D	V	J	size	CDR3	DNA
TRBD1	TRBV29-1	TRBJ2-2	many	CSVAPGQVNTGELFF	TGCAGCGTTGCCCCGGGACAGGTGAACACCGGGGAGCTGTTTTTT
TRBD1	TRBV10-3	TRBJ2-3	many	CATHPTGESDTQYF	TGTGCCACCCACCCGACAGGGGAGTCAGATACGCAGTATTTT
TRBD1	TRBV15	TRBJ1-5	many	CATSRQGQGGQPQHF	TGTGCCACCAGCAGACAAGGACAGGGAGGACAGCCCCAGCATTTT
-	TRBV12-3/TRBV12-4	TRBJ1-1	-	CASSLLGVGDTEAFF	TGTGCCAGCAGTTTATTAGGGGTGGGGGACACTGAAGCTTTCTTT
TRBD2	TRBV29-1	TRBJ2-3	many	CSVGLAGEGTDTQYF	TGCAGCGTTGGATTAGCGGGAGAGGGCACAGATACGCAGTATTTT
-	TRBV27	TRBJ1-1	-	CASSSGDGTEAFF	TGTGCCAGCAGTTCAGGGGATGGTACTGAAGCTTTCTTT
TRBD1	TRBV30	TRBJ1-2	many	CAWSWTGSVDGYTF	TGTGCCTGGAGTTGGACAGGGAGTGTTGATGGCTACACCTTC
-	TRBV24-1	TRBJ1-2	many	CATSDGSAHYGYTF	TGTGCCACCAGTGATGGTTCTGCGCACTATGGCTACACCTTC
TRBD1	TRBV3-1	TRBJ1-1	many	CASSQGDRSTEAFF	TGTGCCAGCAGCCAAGGGGACAGGAGCACTGAAGCTTTCTTT
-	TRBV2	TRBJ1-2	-	CASKDLREGYTF	TGTGCCAGCAAGGACCTTCGAGAGGGCTACACCTTC
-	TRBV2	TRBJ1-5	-	CASSESGGRNQPQHF	TGTGCCAGCAGTGAATCGGGGGGGCGGAATCAGCCCCAGCATTTT
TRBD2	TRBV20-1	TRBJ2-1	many	CSAMRELGTNEQFF	TGCAGTGCTATGCGGGAGTTAGGCACCAATGAGCAGTTCTTC
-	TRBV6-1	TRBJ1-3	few	CASRSTGSGNTIYF	TGTGCCAGCAGATCGACAGGCTCTGGAAACACCATATATTTT
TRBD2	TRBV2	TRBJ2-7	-	CASSPSGSFHEQYF	TGTGCCAGCAGTCCTAGCGGGAGCTTCCACGAGCAGTACTTC
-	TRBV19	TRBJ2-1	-	CASTTGITDEQFF	TGTGCCAGTACCACCGGGATTACGGATGAGCAGTTCTTC
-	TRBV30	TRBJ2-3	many	CAWGLSTDTQYF	TGTGCCTGGGGCCTTAGCACAGATACGCAGTATTTT
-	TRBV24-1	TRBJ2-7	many	CATSDSRTVANEQYF	TGTGCCACCAGTGACTCCCGGACAGTCGCCAACGAGCAGTACTTC
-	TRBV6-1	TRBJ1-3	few	CASRGRQFSGNTIYF	TGTGCCAGCAGGGGTCGGCAGTTCTCTGGAAACACCATATATTTT
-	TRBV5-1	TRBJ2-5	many	CASSYYRDSQETQYF	TGCGCCAGCAGCTACTATCGGGACTCCCAAGAGACCCAGTACTTC
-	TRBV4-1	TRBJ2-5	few	CASSQGSSGLETQYF	TGCGCCAGCAGCCAAGGATCAAGCGGGTTGGAGACCCAGTACTTC
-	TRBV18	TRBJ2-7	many	CASSPPRQLPNEQYF	TGTGCCAGCTCACCTCCACGGCAGCTTCCCAACGAGCAGTACTTC
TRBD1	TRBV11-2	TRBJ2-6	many	CASSLMTGSGANVLTF	TGTGCCAGCAGCCTCATGACAGGGAGCGGGGCCAACGTCCTGACTTTC
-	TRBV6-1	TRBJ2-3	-	CASSGGPNTDTQYF	TGTGCCAGCAGTGGGGGGCCAAACACAGATACGCAGTATTTT
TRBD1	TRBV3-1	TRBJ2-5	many	CASSQRPTGTGSETQYF	TGTGCCAGCAGCCAACGTCCAACCGGGACAGGGTCCGAGACCCAGTACTTC
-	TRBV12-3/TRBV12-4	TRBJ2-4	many	CASRAGVWGSGLRGKNIQYF	TGTGCCAGCAGGGCCGGGGTTTGGGGGAGCGGACTGAGAGGCAAAAACATTCAGTACTTC
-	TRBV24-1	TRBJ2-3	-	CATSTPRGKTDTQYF	TGTGCCACCAGTACCCCCCGGGGAAAGACAGATACGCAGTATTTT